This is a list of T cell receptor beta chains from one sample in a study of CD4 T cells in relation to SARS-CoV-2 and coronaviruses. The antigens of these receptors remain unknown. The protocol was immunoSEQ multiplex PCR, while the TCRdb copy is restricted to in-frame clones and leaves out a portion. In the table there are 15,000 to 20,000 clones, 74% of which are singletons. The sample comprised CD4+ T cells from PBMCs, cultured in vitro. All receptors come from a human donor in good health. The CDR3 runs from the conserved cysteine through the conserved F or W. The D gene is left open where the match is weak. Some rows mark clone size as missing; the rest say once, few, many or name a class of expanded clone.

TRBD2	18	TRBJ2-6	once	TRBV19	TGTGCCAGTAGTATAGACGGGAGGGCCTTCTCTGGGGCCAACGTCCTGACTTTC	CASSIDGRAFSGANVLTF
TRBD2	19	TRBJ2-5	NA	TRBV15	TGTGCCACCAGCAGAGATCGCCAGGCTAGCGGGAGTCCCCAAGAGACCCAGTACTTC	CATSRDRQASGSPQETQYF
TRBD1	13	TRBJ1-1	NA	TRBV30	TGTGCCTGGAGGACAGGGATGAACACTGAAGCTTTCTTT	CAWRTGMNTEAFF
NA	17	TRBJ1-3	NA	TRBV7-9	TGTGCCAGCAGCTTAGCGCTGCGGCTACCCTCTGGAAACACCATATATTTT	CASSLALRLPSGNTIYF
TRBD1	15	TRBJ2-7	NA	TRBV3-1/TRBV3-2	TGTGCCAGCAGTACTACCGGGACAGGGGATTACGAGCAGTACTTC	CASSTTGTGDYEQYF
TRBD2	15	TRBJ2-7	NA	TRBV7-2	TGTGCCAGCAGTTTAAGCGGGAGGGCCCTGGGCGAGCAGTACTTC	CASSLSGRALGEQYF
NA	16	TRBJ2-7	NA	TRBV28	TGTGCCAGCAGTTCCCGAGGTCCGCTAGAAGCCTACGAGCAGTACTTC	CASSSRGPLEAYEQYF
NA	16	TRBJ2-1	NA	TRBV2	TGTGCCAGCAGTCCTATGGTCTTGCGCTCCTACAATGAGCAGTTCTTC	CASSPMVLRSYNEQFF
NA	15	TRBJ1-2	NA	TRBV5-1	TGCGCCAGCAGCTTGTTAGGGCCAGAGGAAGCTGGCTACACCTTC	CASSLLGPEEAGYTF
NA	13	TRBJ2-7	NA	TRBV11-1	TGTGCCAGCAGCTTAGTCAGGGGTGGCGAGCAGTACTTC	CASSLVRGGEQYF
NA	14	TRBJ2-1	NA	TRBV27	TGTGCCAGCAGTTTAAACCAAGTCCTAAATGAGCAGTTCTTC	CASSLNQVLNEQFF
NA	14	TRBJ2-7	few	TRBV5-1	TGCGCCAGCAGCTTGGCCGTAGCATCCTACGAGCAGTACTTC	CASSLAVASYEQYF
NA	14	TRBJ1-2	NA	TRBV6-5	TGTGCCAGCAGTTACTCCCACAGGGACTATGGCTACACCTTC	CASSYSHRDYGYTF
TRBD1	13	TRBJ1-1	few	TRBV6-5	TGTGCCAGCAGTTTGACAGGGAGGACTGAAGCTTTCTTT	CASSLTGRTEAFF
TRBD1	15	TRBJ1-1	NA	TRBV7-8	TGTGCCAGCAGCCCCACAGGGGAGGGCCACACTGAAGCTTTCTTT	CASSPTGEGHTEAFF
TRBD2	15	TRBJ2-5	once	TRBV18	TGTGCCAGCTCACCGATTAGCGGGAGTCGAGAGACCCAGTACTTC	CASSPISGSRETQYF
NA	15	TRBJ1-1	NA	TRBV27	TGTGCCAGCAGTTTATCTCCAGGAGTGAACACTGAAGCTTTCTTT	CASSLSPGVNTEAFF
TRBD1	14	TRBJ1-2	few	TRBV2	TGTGCCAGCAGTGAGTTGACAGGGCTGGAGGGCTACACCTTC	CASSELTGLEGYTF
NA	12	TRBJ2-5	once	TRBV23-1	TGCGCCAGCAGTCCGGCGACGGAGACCCAGTACTTC	CASSPATETQYF
NA	14	TRBJ1-1	NA	TRBV12-5	TGTGCTAGTGGCCTGACAAGGCCGAACACTGAAGCTTTCTTT	CASGLTRPNTEAFF
TRBD2	14	TRBJ2-3	NA	TRBV28	TGTGCCAGCATCTCGGGAGGAGGGCAAGATACGCAGTATTTT	CASISGGGQDTQYF
NA	12	TRBJ1-2	NA	TRBV4-1	TGCGCCAGCAGCCAAGCGGAGGTGGGCTACACCTTC	CASSQAEVGYTF
TRBD1	14	TRBJ2-7	NA	TRBV20-1	TGCAGTGCTAGTATGGACAGGGGGCTGGACGAGCAGTACTTC	CSASMDRGLDEQYF
NA	11	TRBJ2-7	NA	TRBV18	TGTGCCAGCTCACCGGCCTACGAGCAGTACTTC	CASSPAYEQYF
NA	15	TRBJ2-5	NA	TRBV9	TGTGCCAGCAGCGTAAGCGAAGGGCCGCAAGAGACCCAGTACTTC	CASSVSEGPQETQYF
NA	11	TRBJ2-7	NA	TRBV20-1	TGCAGTGCAACCTTACAGTACGAGCAGTACTTC	CSATLQYEQYF
NA	13	TRBJ1-5	NA	TRBV9	TGTGCCAGCAGCTCTACAGGCAATCAGCCCCAGCATTTT	CASSSTGNQPQHF
NA	15	TRBJ2-5	NA	TRBV6-6	TGTGCCAGCAGTCCGCAGGGAGGCGGAGGAGAGACCCAGTACTTC	CASSPQGGGGETQYF
NA	15	TRBJ2-4	NA	TRBV10-3	TGTGCCATCAGTGAAGGAGACACCTTCGGGAACATTCAGTACTTC	CAISEGDTFGNIQYF
TRBD1	16	TRBJ2-7	NA	TRBV10-3	TGTGCCATCAGTGGGTCCATGACAGGGCGCTCCTACGAGCAGTACTTC	CAISGSMTGRSYEQYF
TRBD1	15	TRBJ2-1	NA	TRBV7-6	TGTGCCAGCAGCCCACAGGGGGCGTCACCCAATGAGCAGTTCTTC	CASSPQGASPNEQFF
NA	13	TRBJ1-2	NA	TRBV18	TGTGCCAGCTCACCACAGGGGAACTATGGCTACACCTTC	CASSPQGNYGYTF
TRBD2	18	TRBJ2-3	NA	TRBV18	TGTGCCAGCTCCTCCGGACTAGCGGGAGTCACCCGGACAGATACGCAGTATTTT	CASSSGLAGVTRTDTQYF
TRBD2	16	TRBJ2-1	NA	TRBV18	TGTGCCAGCTCACCACCTCGACTAGCGGGCCTCAATGAGCAGTTCTTC	CASSPPRLAGLNEQFF
NA	12	TRBJ2-7	NA	TRBV10-3	TGTGCCATCAGCAAAGACGGGTACGAGCAGTACTTC	CAISKDGYEQYF
NA	15	TRBJ2-3	NA	TRBV5-4	TGTGCCAGCAGCCTACAGGGCCGTAGCACAGATACGCAGTATTTT	CASSLQGRSTDTQYF
NA	14	TRBJ2-2	few	TRBV25-1	TGTGCCAGCAGGCGGACAGCGAACACCGGGGAGCTGTTTTTT	CASRRTANTGELFF
TRBD1	17	TRBJ1-1	NA	TRBV27	TGTGCCAGCAGTTCCCGGACAGGGGGCTCTTTGGTCACTGAAGCTTTCTTT	CASSSRTGGSLVTEAFF
TRBD2	17	TRBJ2-3	NA	TRBV5-4	TGTGCCAGCAGCCAAGATGGGGGAGGGCCAAGCACAGATACGCAGTATTTT	CASSQDGGGPSTDTQYF